The sequence of this T cell receptor (beta chain) was determined in a study of shared clonotypes between healthy human individuals. This table comes from immunoSEQ multiplex PCR, and its TCRdb copy is limited to in-frame clones, with some not included. Of 2 million to 3 million clones listed, 93% are singletons. The length of the CDR3 is 15 residues. With 1 base removed from V and 4 bases from J, the gap between germline ends came to 10 bases. Germline values: CDR1 SGHVS, CDR2 FNYEAQ. V and J are TRBV7-6 and TRBJ2-2; D perhaps matches TRBD1 (6 bases). The sequence was collected from a young man in good health. Some clones in this sample may be carry-over from other donors' samples. The source material was naive CD4+ T cells from PBMCs. The sample's subset: CD45RA+ positively selected. The CDR3 reads CASSLVRGGTGELFF. The CDR3 nucleotides read TGTGCCAGCAGCTTAGTCAGAGGGGGCACCGGGGAGCTGTTTTTT.